Presented here are 30 T cell receptor beta chains from one specimen sequenced in a study of regulatory and conventional T cells in RAG deficiency. Blood CD4+ CD25-high CD127-low regulatory T cells supplied the genomic DNA template. TCRdb's table, derived via immunoSEQ multiplex PCR, lists solely in-frame clones and lacks some. This table has about 30,000 clones, just over 90% appearing once. This sample was shared with a second study, whose subject was regulatory T cells. That report notes: Primers: 52 TRBV forward and 13 TRBJ reverse.

The sequencing sample was made of Tregs sorted from blood. The receptors come from a human donor in good health.

The chain links TRBV29-1 to TRBJ1-2; D is possibly TRBD1 (5 bases). The CDR3 length is 15 residues. Trimming took off 4 bases at V and 8 bases at J, with 23 bases between the two ends. Germline assignment: CDR1 SQVTM and CDR2 ANQGSEA. The chain's CDR3 is CSVGVGQRGLGGYTF. CDR3 nucleotide sequence: TGCAGCGTTGGTGTAGGTCAGAGGGGTTTGGGCGGCTACACCTTC. Full variable domain (remainder filled in from reference TRBV29-1 and TRBJ1-2): SAVISQKPSRDICQRGTSLTIQCQVDSQVTMMFWYRQQPGQSLTLIATANQGSEATYESGFVIDKFPISRPNLTFSTLTVSNMSPEDSSIYLCSVGVGQRGLGGYTFGSGTRLTVV.

The chain couples TRBV19 to TRBJ1-1; 10 bases fit TRBD1. V shed 3 bases and J 0 bases; nucleotides not matched to a gene: 7. The V gene's germline CDR1 is LNHDA and CDR2 SQIVND (reference sequence). The CDR3 is 17 amino acids. DNA of the CDR3: TGTGCCAGTAGTATCCGCGGGACAGGGGTACTGAACACTGAAGCTTTCTTT. This translates into CASSIRGTGVLNTEAFF.

The rearrangement joins TRBV5-1 to TRBJ1-1; 7 nucleotides line up with TRBD1. This CDR3 is 12 amino acids long. Germline CDR1 reads SGHRS; CDR2 reads YFSETQ. V gave up 4 bases and J gave up 10 bases; unmatched junction bases: 7. CDR3 in amino acids: CASSEQGILAFF. The CDR3 region has the DNA TGCGCCAGCAGCGAACAGGGGATCTTAGCTTTCTTT.

The CDR3 region has the DNA TGTGCCTGGAGTGTACAGGGGAACACTGAAGCTTTCTTT. As protein: CAWSVQGNTEAFF. The chain is built from TRBV30 and TRBJ1-1; possible D gene TRBD1, 6 bases. The CDR3 consists of 13 residues. Germline assignment: CDR1 GTSNPN and CDR2 SVGIG (reference sequence). With 0 bases removed from V and 1 base from J, the gap between germline ends came to 6 bases.

The genes are TRBV5-5 and TRBJ1-2; a weak D match, TRBD1 (5 bases). Germline CDR1 and CDR2: SGHKS and YYEKEE (reference sequence). Trimming cost V 1 base and J 5 bases, with 12 bases left between them. This CDR3 contains 14 residues. This CDR3 is CASSLRGLFYGYTF. In DNA, the CDR3 is TGTGCCAGCAGCTTGAGGGGACTCTTTTATGGCTACACCTTC. Full variable domain (remainder filled in from reference TRBV5-5 and TRBJ1-2): DAGVTQSPTHLIKTRGQQVTLRCSPISGHKSVSWYQQVLGQGPQFIFQYYEKEERGRGNFPDRFSARQFPNYSSELNVNALLLGDSALYLCASSLRGLFYGYTFGSGTRLTVV.

This chain uses TRBV9 with TRBJ2-3; 8 positions agree with TRBD2. The trim removed 3 bases at V and 6 bases at J, leaving 6 bases unmatched. The germline V gene has CDR1 SGDLS and CDR2 YYNGEE. CDR3 size: 14 residues. CDR3 nucleotide sequence: TGTGCCAGCAGCGGAGGGGGACTAGTCGATACGCAGTATTTT. The encoded protein is CASSGGGLVDTQYF.

The V call is TRBV18, the J call TRBJ1-5; unclear D gene. Trimming stripped 0 bases from V and 6 bases from J, with 6 bases between. This CDR3 is 13 amino acids long. The germline CDR1 and CDR2 sequences are KGHSH and LQKENI. The CDR3 protein is CASSPPPGQPQHF. CDR3 nucleotides: TGTGCCAGCTCACCACCGCCCGGTCAGCCCCAGCATTTT.

This chain joins TRBV6-1 and TRBJ1-2; D unresolved. Per the germline V gene, CDR1 is MNHNS and CDR2 is SASEGT. The germline V and J ends were trimmed by 3 bases and 8 bases, with 16 bases remaining between them. This CDR3 has 14 residues. CDR3 in DNA: TGTGCCAGCAGTGAGAGCATAAGCTTGGTCGGCTACACCTTC. As protein: CASSESISLVGYTF.

This chain links TRBV5-1 with TRBJ1-3; no reliable D call. This CDR3 region has 16 residues. The ends were cut back, 0 bases at V and 0 bases at J, with 10 bases in the middle. The V gene's germline CDR1 is SGHRS and CDR2 YFSETQ. CDR3 nucleotides: TGCGCCAGCAGCTTGGGTGGACTGCCCTCTGGAAACACCATATATTTT. Translating it yields CASSLGGLPSGNTIYF.

The V and J genes are TRBV5-1 and TRBJ1-1, with no clear D. V was trimmed by 0 bases and J by 1 base, leaving 4 bases between them. Germline CDR1 SGHRS, CDR2 YFSETQ. CDR3 length equals 13 residues. CDR3 protein: CASSLAGNTEAFF. Here the CDR3 DNA reads TGCGCCAGCAGCTTGGCTGGGAACACTGAAGCTTTCTTT.

The chain couples TRBV2 to TRBJ2-3, with TRBD2 matching over 13 bases. V was clipped by 6 bases and J by 4 bases; unmatched bases: 4. Germline V gene data show CDR1 as SNHLY and CDR2 as FYNNEI. The CDR3 contains 15 residues. The CDR3 coding sequence is TGTGCCAGCAGGGAACTAGCGGGGGGGCCAGATACGCAGTATTTT. The encoded protein is CASRELAGGPDTQYF.

The chain couples TRBV27 to TRBJ1-2; 9 bases line up with TRBD1. Germline V gene data show CDR1 as MNHEY and CDR2 as SMNVEV (reference sequence). V shed 4 bases and J 4 bases; nucleotides not matched to a gene: 4. This CDR3 comprises 14 residues. The CDR3 sequence: CASSSLTGGYGYTF. CDR3 sequence (DNA): TGTGCCAGCAGTTCCTTGACAGGGGGCTATGGCTACACCTTC.

This clone was seen only once. The chain uses TRBV5-1 and TRBJ2-5; D unresolved. This CDR3 contains 13 residues. The germline V and J ends were trimmed by 0 bases and 5 bases, with 8 bases remaining between them. The germline V gene has CDR1 SGHRS and CDR2 YFSETQ. This chain's CDR3 is CASSLAGLETQYF. The CDR3 region has the DNA TGCGCCAGCAGCTTGGCCGGGTTGGAGACCCAGTACTTC.

V is TRBV2 and J is TRBJ1-2; no clear D gene. This CDR3 contains 15 residues. Trimming removed 3 bases at V and 0 bases at J, with 11 bases between. Per germline, CDR1 SNHLY and CDR2 FYNNEI. As DNA, the CDR3 is TGTGCCAGCAGTGATTGGTCTGCAGCTAACTATGGCTACACCTTC. Translating it yields CASSDWSAANYGYTF.

The chain joins TRBV28 to TRBJ2-7, with D perhaps matching TRBD1 (6 bases). Germline CDR1 is MDHEN and CDR2 is SYDVKM. This CDR3 region has 15 residues. V lost 5 bases and J lost 3, with 17 bases in between. The CDR3 nucleotides are TGTGCCAGCAGTCCAACTGACAGGTTTCGCTACGAGCAGTACTTC. Translating gives CASSPTDRFRYEQYF. The complete variable domain, with remaining parts taken from reference TRBV28 and TRBJ2-7, reads DVKVTQSSRYLVKRTGEKVFLECVQDMDHENMFWYRQDPGLGLRLIYFSYDVKMKEKGDIPEGYSVSREKKERFSLILESASTNQTSMYLCASSPTDRFRYEQYFGPGTRLTVT.

This clone is categorized as medium-sized. This rearrangement joins TRBV2 to TRBJ2-7; TRBD1 agrees at 11 bases. The germline gives CDR1 SNHLY, CDR2 FYNNEI. This CDR3 has 14 amino acids. The CDR3 is CATTTGTGGREQYF. The CDR3 DNA sequence: TGTGCTACCACTACCGGGACAGGGGGTAGGGAGCAGTACTTC.

CDR3 sequence (DNA): TGCGCCAGCAGCCAATCCTGGACAGGGACTGGAAACACCATATATTTT. It specifies CASSQSWTGTGNTIYF. The chain uses TRBV4-1 and TRBJ1-3, with TRBD1 identical over 8 bases. CDR3 size: 16 residues. Losses at the gene ends were 2 bases for V and 2 bases for J; bases not matched to a gene: 5. Germline assignment: CDR1 MGHRA and CDR2 YSYEKL.

CDR3 in DNA: TGCGCCAGCAGCTCCCGGGACAGGGAAGCCGGGGAGCTGTTTTTT. Protein: CASSSRDREAGELFF. The V gene is TRBV5-1, the J gene TRBJ2-2; 9 positions match TRBD1. In germline, CDR1 is SGHRS, CDR2 YFSETQ. CDR3 length: 15 amino acids. J was trimmed by 6 bases and V by 3 bases; bases with no gene match: 6.

The chain couples TRBV5-4 to TRBJ2-3; no clear D gene. The CDR3 has 14 residues. With 0 bases removed from V and 1 base from J, the gap between germline ends came to 6 bases. Germline CDR1 SGHNT, CDR2 YYREEE (reference sequence). The CDR3 DNA reads TGTGCCAGCAGCTTGGTTGATGGCACAGATACGCAGTATTTT. It codes for CASSLVDGTDTQYF.

CDR3 region: CASSETGTLLVSYNSPLHF. CDR3 nucleotides: TGTGCCAGCAGTGAGACCGGGACCCTACTAGTCTCCTATAATTCACCCCTCCACTTT. The V gene is TRBV6-1, the J gene TRBJ1-6, with a tentative D call TRBD1 (5 bases). The ends were cut back, 3 bases at V and 0 bases at J, with 18 bases in the middle. This CDR3 is 19 amino acids long. CDR1 and CDR2 from the germline V gene are MNHNS and SASEGT.

This clone was detected only once. The chain uses TRBV19 and TRBJ1-1; 9 bases fit TRBD1. Germline CDR1 and CDR2: LNHDA and SQIVND (reference sequence). The CDR3 spans 17 residues. After removal of 6 bases from V and 1 base from J, the junction contained 12 bases not matched to a gene. Here the CDR3 reads CASRVRQGGVRNTEAFF. Written as DNA, the CDR3 is TGTGCCAGTAGGGTCCGACAGGGGGGGGTTCGGAACACTGAAGCTTTCTTT.

In its sample, this clone was seen a few times. The chain couples TRBV9 to TRBJ2-3; D unclear. The germline gives CDR1 SGDLS, CDR2 YYNGEE. The germline V and J ends were trimmed by 1 base and 8 bases, with 20 bases remaining between them. This CDR3 is 16 amino acids long. The CDR3 protein is CASSVPPTPWVGTQYF. In DNA, the CDR3 is TGTGCCAGCAGCGTACCCCCCACCCCGTGGGTGGGTACGCAGTATTTT.

The CDR3: CASSETEAFGNTIYF. The DNA for the CDR3 is TGTGCCAGCAGCGAGACTGAGGCCTTTGGAAACACCATATATTTT. The chain joins TRBV7-8 to TRBJ1-3; D is unclear. CDR1 is SGHVS and CDR2 is FQNEAQ in the germline V gene. V dropped 5 bases and J dropped 3 bases, with 14 bases sitting between them. The CDR3 contains 15 residues.

The V gene is TRBV27, the J gene TRBJ2-6; D is possibly TRBD2 (6 bases). The CDR3 consists of 18 residues. Deletions cut 1 base from V and 0 bases from J, with 13 bases between. Germline CDR1 reads MNHEY; CDR2 reads SMNVEV (reference sequence). CDR3 region: CASSLFLGRNSGANVLTF. The CDR3 coding sequence is TGTGCCAGCAGTTTATTTCTGGGGAGGAACTCTGGGGCCAACGTCCTGACTTTC. Variable domain in full (rest from reference TRBV27 and TRBJ2-6): EAQVTQNPRYLITVTGKKLTVTCSQNMNHEYMSWYRQDPGLGLRQIYYSMNVEVTDKGDVPEGYKVSRKEKRNFPLILESPSPNQTSLYFCASSLFLGRNSGANVLTFGAGSRLTVL.

The chain has TRBV19 and TRBJ2-6; 10 bases map to TRBD1. The length of the CDR3 is 16 residues. With 5 bases clipped from V and 4 bases from J, the junction kept 5 bases outside the gene matches. Germline loops: CDR1 LNHDA, CDR2 SQIVND (reference sequence). DNA of the CDR3: TGTGCCAGTAGTGACAGGGGGCGGCTAGGGGCCAACGTCCTGACTTTC. It translates to CASSDRGRLGANVLTF.

This clone was counted a few times. The chain combines TRBV18 with TRBJ2-5; no reliable D call. Germline loops: CDR1 KGHSH, CDR2 LQKENI. Trimming took off 3 bases at V and 3 bases at J, with 5 bases between the two ends. The CDR3 loop spans 12 amino acids. Here the CDR3 DNA reads TGTGCCAGCTCACCTCAAGAAGAGACCCAGTACTTC. This codes for CASSPQEETQYF.

J is TRBJ1-4 and V is TRBV5-4; the D gene is possibly TRBD1 (5 bases). Trimming removed 4 bases at V and 6 bases at J, with 16 bases between. The germline V gene has CDR1 SGHNT and CDR2 YYREEE (reference sequence). The CDR3 is 15 amino acids. CDR3 protein: CASSPWGSPYEKLFF. CDR3 coding DNA: TGTGCCAGCAGCCCTTGGGGGTCGCCTTATGAAAAACTGTTTTTT. Looking up the rest from reference TRBV5-4 and TRBJ1-4 gives the full variable domain: ETGVTQSPTHLIKTRGQQVTLRCSSQSGHNTVSWYQQALGQGPQFIFQYYREEENGRGNFPPRFSGLQFPNYSSELNVNALELDDSALYLCASSPWGSPYEKLFFGSGTQLSVL.

The rearrangement uses TRBV10-3 and TRBJ2-2; 7 nucleotides line up with TRBD2. Germline CDR1 ENHRY, CDR2 SYGVKD. The CDR3 has 18 residues. V was clipped by 6 bases and J by 7 bases; unmatched bases: 20. The CDR3 reads CAISKRVGGGANIGELFF. Here the CDR3 DNA reads TGTGCCATCAGCAAGAGAGTGGGCGGGGGAGCCAATATCGGGGAGCTGTTTTTT.

The genes are TRBV7-3 and TRBJ1-1; D uncertain. V lost 1 base and J lost 1, with 22 bases in between. The CDR3 runs to 19 residues. Germline CDR1 is SGHTA and CDR2 is FQGTGA. The CDR3 sequence: CASSLIGRSRYPSNTEAFF. CDR3 in DNA: TGTGCCAGCAGCTTAATTGGTCGGTCCAGGTACCCATCGAACACTGAAGCTTTCTTT.

The chain carries TRBV6-5 and TRBJ2-4; D possibly matches TRBD1 or TRBD2 (6 bases each). The germline gives CDR1 MNHEY, CDR2 SVGAGI. V lost 4 bases and J 3 bases, leaving 13 bases between the germline ends. This CDR3 region has 15 residues. The CDR3 bases are TGTGCCAGCAGTTCCCTAGGGGGGATCAAAAACATTCAGTACTTC. Translated, it gives CASSSLGGIKNIQYF.